These 29 T cell receptor beta chains were sequenced from one sample in a study of CD8+CD57+ T cells in acquired aplastic anemia. TCR beta VDJ and CDR3 profiling used genomic DNA as template. TCRdb analysed the reads with MiXCR anew, one entry per CDR3 protein. This table has approximately 180,000 distinct CDR3 sequences, roughly half appearing once. Before being chosen for sequencing, patients had shown CD8+CD57+ cell expansion by flow cytometry. Source material: sorted CD4+, CD8+, or CD8+CD57+ T cells (not recorded which) from PBMCs. The receptors originated from a human donor with aplastic anemia.

A word on this clonotype: A read error may produce the germline difference seen at one junction end. This chain uses TRBV24-1 with TRBJ2-3; 9 bases are a match to TRBD2. Germline lookup yields CDR1 KGHDR and CDR2 SFDVKD. The CDR3 loop spans 17 amino acids. In DNA, the CDR3 is TGCGCCACCAGTGACGCTTGGGGTAGCGGGAGTGGAGGTACGCAGTATTTT. It translates to CATSDAWGSGSGGTQYF.

The J gene is TRBJ1-1, the V gene TRBV5-3; maybe TRBD1 (5 bases). TRBV5-3 is flagged as an ORF with uncertain function. V gave up 9 bases and J gave up 2 bases, with 8 bases separating them. The CDR3 contains 11 residues. The CDR3 sequence: CANRFNTEAFF. The CDR3, as DNA: TGTGCCAACAGGTTTAACACTGAAGCTTTCTTT.

This clonotype showed up many times. This rearrangement joins TRBV7-9 to TRBJ2-2; D remains unclear. The CDR3 runs 13 residues. V shed 4 bases and J shed 5 bases, with 8 bases lying between them. Germline-derived CDR1 and CDR2 are SEHNR and FQNEAQ (reference sequence). The CDR3 reads CASSSGPTGELFF. CDR3 nucleotide sequence: TGTGCCAGCAGCTCTGGACCGACCGGGGAGCTGTTTTTT.

In this sample, this clonotype turned up many times. V and J are TRBV30 and TRBJ2-7, with D possibly called TRBD1 or TRBD2 (6 bases each). The V and J ends lost 0 bases and 6 bases respectively, with 9 bases between them. Germline V lookup: CDR1 GTSNPN, CDR2 SVGIG (reference sequence). The CDR3 length is 12 residues. The DNA of the CDR3 is TGTGCCTGGAGTGTCGGAGGGGGCGAGCAGTACTTC. Translating gives CAWSVGGGEQYF.

This clonotype was observed at least ten times. The V and J genes are TRBV20-1 and TRBJ2-1, with D possibly being TRBD2 (6 bases). The germline V and J ends were trimmed by 6 bases and 0 bases, with 21 bases remaining between them. From germline, CDR1 is DFQATT and CDR2 SNEGSKA (reference sequence). This CDR3 is built from 17 residues. The DNA for the CDR3 is TGCAGTGCCCGGGTCGGAGGGGCCCCGAGCTCCTACAATGAGCAGTTCTTC. Its protein is CSARVGGAPSSYNEQFF.

This clonotype was seen many times. The rearrangement joins TRBV9 to TRBJ1-2, with a weak D call TRBD1 (6 bases). The ends were cut back, 3 bases at V and 4 bases at J, with 13 bases in the middle. The CDR3 is 14 residues long. Germline CDR1 is SGDLS and CDR2 is YYNGEE. The CDR3 here is CASSAEQGPYGYTF. The DNA of the CDR3 is TGTGCCAGCAGCGCAGAACAGGGCCCCTATGGCTACACCTTC.

This clonotype appeared many times. The rearrangement joins TRBV7-2 to TRBJ2-2, with D possibly called TRBD1 or TRBD2 (5 bases each). The CDR3 totals 14 residues. Germline assignment: CDR1 SGHTA and CDR2 FQGNSA. The germline V and J ends were trimmed by 4 bases and 6 bases, with 12 bases remaining between them. DNA for the CDR3: TGTGCCAGCAGCTCCGGGGCTAAGGCCGGGGAGCTGTTTTTT. Protein: CASSSGAKAGELFF.

This clonotype showed up just a few times. The genes are TRBV3-1 and TRBJ1-4, with 8 bases matching TRBD1. V dropped 4 bases and J dropped 11; count of bases not matched to a gene: 12. The CDR3 is 15 amino acids. Germline CDR1 LGHDT, CDR2 YNNKEL (reference sequence). Here the CDR3 DNA reads TGTGCCAGCAGCCGAGGGACAGGTGCTCTAGGGAAACTGTTTTTT. Its translation: CASSRGTGALGKLFF.

V gene TRBV24-1 combines with J gene TRBJ1-2; no clear D. Germline CDR1 and CDR2: KGHDR and SFDVKD. Deletions cut 4 bases from V and 6 bases from J, with 5 bases between. This CDR3 region has 11 residues. The CDR3 DNA sequence: TGTGCCACCAGTGAGGGGAATGGCTACACCTTC. Translated, it gives CATSEGNGYTF.

In its sample, this clonotype was seen many times. The chain has TRBV9 and TRBJ2-5; D may be TRBD2 (5 bases). Germline lookup yields CDR1 SGDLS and CDR2 YYNGEE. The CDR3 is 15 amino acids. The V end was cut by 0 bases, the J end by 4 bases, with 13 bases between. CDR3 loop: CASSVAVAGGETQYF. DNA for the CDR3: TGTGCCAGCAGCGTAGCCGTGGCGGGCGGAGAGACCCAGTACTTC.

The rearrangement uses TRBV29-1 and TRBJ2-7; D could derive from TRBD1 or TRBD2 (6 bases each). The CDR3 consists of 14 residues. Trimming left V 4 bases short and J 0 bases short, with 13 bases between. From germline, CDR1 is SQVTM and CDR2 ANQGSEA. DNA of the CDR3: TGCAGCGTTGGAAGCAGGGGAGGCTCCTACGAGCAGTACTTC. This gives the protein CSVGSRGGSYEQYF.

This clonotype was seen at least ten times. The rearrangement links TRBV20-1 to TRBJ2-7, with TRBD2 matching over 7 bases. The CDR3 spans 13 residues. CDR1 is DFQATT and CDR2 is SNEGSKA in the germline V gene (reference sequence). After removal of 6 bases from V and 5 bases from J, the junction contained 10 bases not matched to a gene. The CDR3, as DNA: TGCAGTGCCACGGGAGGAGGTCGTCACGAGCAGTACTTC. Encoded protein: CSATGGGRHEQYF.

This clonotype occurred many times. The CDR3 sequence: CASSLTVNQPQHF. CDR3 in DNA: TGTGCCAGCAGCCTAACAGTTAATCAGCCCCAGCATTTT. The chain combines TRBV9 with TRBJ1-5, with D hard to call. The ends were cut back, 4 bases at V and 4 bases at J, with 9 bases in the middle. The CDR3 contains 13 residues. Germline CDR1 reads SGDLS; CDR2 reads YYNGEE.

This clonotype was seen a handful of times. This chain uses TRBV2 with TRBJ2-3; the D is unclear. With 1 base removed from V and 2 bases from J, the gap between germline ends came to 10 bases. The CDR3 length is 15 residues. The germline gives CDR1 SNHLY, CDR2 FYNNEI. The CDR3 protein is CASSEGTSYTDTQYF. CDR3 sequence (DNA): TGTGCCAGCAGTGAAGGCACGTCCTACACAGATACGCAGTATTTT.

The chain joins TRBV27 to TRBJ2-5; D is possibly TRBD1 (7 bases). The germline gives CDR1 MNHEY, CDR2 SMNVEV (reference sequence). The CDR3 is 18 amino acids. With 5 bases removed from V and 5 bases from J, the gap between germline ends came to 27 bases. CDR3 protein: CASSLRQGRAPGGETQYF. DNA for the CDR3: TGTGCCAGCAGTCTTCGACAGGGAAGGGCCCCAGGAGGGGAGACCCAGTACTTC.

The V call is TRBV7-9, the J call TRBJ2-7; 7 positions agree with TRBD2. Germline trimming cut 5 bases from V and 3 bases from J; bases unmatched to any gene: 7. The CDR3 runs to 14 residues. Germline V gives CDR1 SEHNR, CDR2 FQNEAQ (reference sequence). CDR3 coding DNA: TGTGCCAGCAGCGAAACCGGGGGGTTCTACGAGCAGTACTTC. It yields the protein CASSETGGFYEQYF.

The rearrangement uses TRBV20-1 and TRBJ2-3; D is ambiguous. CDR3 length equals 12 residues. Germline V lookup: CDR1 DFQATT, CDR2 SNEGSKA (reference sequence). Trimming took off 6 bases at V and 1 base at J, with 8 bases between the two ends. CDR3 protein: CSAGSRTDTQYF. Written as DNA, the CDR3 is TGCAGTGCGGGCAGCCGCACAGATACGCAGTATTTT.

This clonotype was detected many times. The V gene is TRBV4-3, the J gene TRBJ2-3; 8 nucleotides line up with TRBD2. The CDR3 is made up of 16 amino acids. CDR1 and CDR2 (germline): LGHNA, YSLEER. The V segment lost 1 base and the J segment 3 bases; nucleotides outside the gene matches: 6. The CDR3 reads CASSQGGRGVTDTQYF. The CDR3 DNA sequence: TGCGCCAGCAGCCAAGGAGGGCGGGGGGTGACAGATACGCAGTATTTT.

Ten or more counts support this clonotype. This rearrangement joins TRBV3-1 to TRBJ1-1, with D possibly TRBD1 on 5 matching bases. CDR3 size: 14 residues. Germline CDR1 LGHDT, CDR2 YNNKEL (reference sequence). The V end was cut by 3 bases, the J end by 4 bases, with 12 bases between. In DNA form, the CDR3 reads TGTGCCAGCAGCCAGCCTCAGGGAGGCACTGAAGCTTTCTTT. Its protein product is CASSQPQGGTEAFF.

The chain couples TRBV2 to TRBJ1-5, with TRBD1 matching over 9 bases. The length of the CDR3 is 13 residues. The germline gives CDR1 SNHLY, CDR2 FYNNEI. V lost 7 bases to trimming and J lost 6 bases; unmatched junction nucleotides: 4. This CDR3 reads CASKSTGGQPQHF. The CDR3 DNA is TGTGCCAGCAAATCGACAGGGGGTCAGCCCCAGCATTTT.

This clonotype has a single count. Since a much larger clone is just one base distant, this may be a read error. The genes are TRBV7-9 and TRBJ2-7; D unclear. The J call may be wrong; the DNA end is better matched by TRBJ2-5. This CDR3 spans 14 amino acids. CDR1 and CDR2 (germline): SEHNR, FQNEAQ (reference sequence). The CDR3 DNA reads TGTGCCAGCAGCCCTACTCCAGTCTCAGGGACCCAGTACTTC. Translated: CASSPTPVSGTQYF.

This clonotype was seen at least ten times. This chain uses TRBV5-1 with TRBJ1-6; unclear D gene. Germline CDR1 is SGHRS and CDR2 is YFSETQ. Deletions cut 2 bases from V and 3 bases from J, with 3 bases between. This CDR3 contains 13 residues. The CDR3 loop reads CASSFDYNSPLHF. CDR3 in DNA: TGCGCCAGCAGCTTCGACTATAATTCACCCCTCCACTTT.

This sequence joins TRBV20-1 and TRBJ1-5; no reliable D call. V was clipped by 1 base and J by 4 bases, with 11 bases between them. The CDR3 length is 14 residues. Germline V gene data show CDR1 as DFQATT and CDR2 as SNEGSKA (reference sequence). The CDR3 DNA follows: TGCAGTGCTAGAGTAGGGCCTGAGAATCAGCCCCAGCATTTT. Its translation: CSARVGPENQPQHF.

This chain uses TRBV24-1 with TRBJ2-1; weak D call: TRBD1 (6 bases). Germline V gives CDR1 KGHDR, CDR2 SFDVKD. Trimming removed 5 bases at V and 6 bases at J, with 10 bases between. The CDR3 sequence is 13 residues long. CDR3 amino acids: CATSGTGFNEQFF. The CDR3, as DNA: TGTGCCACCAGTGGAACAGGGTTCAATGAGCAGTTCTTC.

The rearrangement uses TRBV28 and TRBJ1-3; TRBD1 matches at 7 bases. V shed 6 bases and J 0 bases; nucleotides not matched to a gene: 11. CDR3 size: 17 residues. Germline CDR1 reads MDHEN; CDR2 reads SYDVKM. This chain's CDR3 is CASSSPGTERSGNTIYF. Written as DNA, the CDR3 is TGTGCCAGCAGCTCTCCCGGGACAGAGCGCTCTGGAAACACCATATATTTT. Full variable domain (remainder filled in from reference TRBV28 and TRBJ1-3): DVKVTQSSRYLVKRTGEKVFLECVQDMDHENMFWYRQDPGLGLRLIYFSYDVKMKEKGDIPEGYSVSREKKERFSLILESASTNQTSMYLCASSSPGTERSGNTIYFGEGSWLTVV.

Ten or more counts support this clonotype. The rearrangement links TRBV12-3 or TRBV12-4 to TRBJ1-2, with 8 bases fitting TRBD1. The CDR3 is 13 residues long. The V segment lost 6 bases and the J segment 4 bases; nucleotides outside the gene matches: 4. The CDR3, as DNA: TGTGCCAGCAGCCTGACAGGGGCCTATGGCTACACCTTC. Translation gives CASSLTGAYGYTF.

This clonotype was detected once. The V gene is TRBV15, the J gene TRBJ2-7; D is undetermined. This CDR3 has 15 residues. Germline V gene sequence: CDR1 LNHNV, CDR2 YYDKDF (reference sequence). The V gene lost 1 base and the J gene lost 0 bases, with 10 bases spanning the gap. In DNA form, the CDR3 reads TGTGCCACCAGCAGAGGGACGGACGCCTCCTACGAGCAGTACTTC. Encoded protein: CATSRGTDASYEQYF.

This clonotype came up many times. The V and J genes are TRBV19 and TRBJ1-1; TRBD1 is a possible D gene (5 bases). In germline, CDR1 is LNHDA, CDR2 SQIVND (reference sequence). V lost 9 bases and J 1 base, leaving 18 bases between the germline ends. This CDR3 comprises 15 residues. The CDR3 DNA reads as TGTGCCAGCGGCCGCCCACAGGAGGGGAACACTGAAGCTTTCTTT. Its translation: CASGRPQEGNTEAFF.

This clonotype was seen at least ten times. V usage is TRBV6-5 and J usage is TRBJ2-1; 7 nucleotides align to TRBD2. The CDR3 extends over 16 amino acids. The junction had 14 bases not matched to a gene; V was cut back by 4 bases and J by 8 bases. Germline CDR1 is MNHEY and CDR2 is SVGAGI. Written as DNA, the CDR3 is TGTGCCAGCAGTTCCGTCGGAGGCGGGAGTAGACATGAGCAGTTCTTC. Protein product: CASSSVGGGSRHEQFF.